This note documents a single T cell receptor beta chain sequence. This record belongs to a study of T cell changes during pregnancy in multiple sclerosis. V was trimmed by 5 bases and J by 0 bases, leaving 11 bases between them. Germline assignment: CDR1 SGHVS and CDR2 FQNEAQ. The length of the CDR3 is 14 residues. Data came from immunoSEQ multiplex PCR; TCRdb stores just in-frame clones and leaves some out. The data hold fewer than 80,000 clones, with 94% observed a single time. The input for sequencing was CD4+ T cells from peripheral blood mononuclear cells, taken after pregnancy. The source of this sequence is a female donor with multiple sclerosis, enrolled in a pregnancy study. The chain is built from TRBV7-8 and TRBJ2-7, with D possibly TRBD1 on 5 matching bases. The CDR3 sequence is CASSILRGSYEQYF. DNA of the CDR3: TGTGCCAGCAGCATACTAAGGGGCTCCTACGAGCAGTACTTC.